A selection of T cell receptor beta chains follows, all from one sample in a study of ipilimumab plus nivolumab after autologous stem cell transplantation. The table came from immunoSEQ multiplex PCR; TCRdb's copy has only in-frame clones and leaves some out. The sample holds 43,000 or so clones, roughly 90% seen once. The sample was PBMCs, taken in a trial of ipilimumab plus nivolumab as post-transplant consolidation. These receptors all come from a male donor with multiple myeloma. Both conserved end residues are part of each CDR3. The D gene is left open where the match is weak. Some rows have no size entry. The others give once, few or many, or a class for an expanded clone.

j_call	clone_size	d_call	v_call	cdr3_aa	cdr3_nt
TRBJ2-1	.	TRBD1	TRBV18	CASSPGGQGGQFF	TGTGCCAGCTCACCAGGGGGACAGGGCGGGCAGTTCTTC
TRBJ2-1	.	.	TRBV9	CASSVFRGSYNEQFF	TGTGCCAGCAGCGTATTCAGGGGCTCCTACAATGAGCAGTTCTTC
TRBJ2-7	.	.	TRBV7-2	CASSPAGTKAYEQYF	TGTGCCAGCAGCCCAGCCGGGACGAAGGCCTACGAGCAGTACTTC
TRBJ1-2	.	.	TRBV4-2	CASSQDLEGYGYTF	TGTGCCAGCAGCCAAGATCTCGAGGGCTATGGCTACACCTTC
TRBJ2-5	.	TRBD2	TRBV7-9	CASNGGGASETQYF	TGTGCCAGCAATGGCGGGGGGGCCTCGGAGACCCAGTACTTC
TRBJ2-1	.	.	TRBV19	CASPSHLSVPYNEQFF	TGTGCCAGTCCGAGTCACCTTAGCGTTCCCTACAATGAGCAGTTCTTC
TRBJ2-7	.	.	TRBV9	CASSLSLGPYEQYF	TGTGCCAGCAGTCTGAGCCTTGGGCCCTACGAGCAGTACTTC
TRBJ2-7	.	.	TRBV18	CASSPRRQNTYEQYF	TGTGCCAGCTCCCCGAGGAGACAGAACACCTACGAGCAGTACTTC
TRBJ1-6	few	TRBD1	TRBV6-4	CASRIDRVYSPLHF	TGTGCCAGCAGGATCGACAGGGTGTATTCACCCCTCCACTTT
TRBJ2-7	.	.	TRBV21-1	CASSKALKRDTYSYEQYF	TGTGCCAGCAGCAAAGCGCTAAAAAGGGACACCTACTCCTACGAGCAGTACTTC
TRBJ2-7	.	TRBD2	TRBV29-1	CSLGLGAGDEQYF	TGCAGCCTTGGGCTCGGGGCGGGAGACGAGCAGTACTTC
TRBJ2-3	.	.	TRBV5-1	CASSQDSVADTQYF	TGCGCCAGCAGCCAGGACAGCGTGGCAGATACGCAGTATTTT
TRBJ2-7	.	TRBD1	TRBV5-1	CASTLTGGDEQYF	TGCGCCAGCACCCTAACAGGGGGCGACGAGCAGTACTTC
TRBJ2-1	.	.	TRBV7-2	CASNKNNEQFF	TGTGCCAGCAACAAAAACAATGAGCAGTTCTTC
TRBJ2-2	.	.	TRBV7-6	CASTSHELAIGGELFF	TGTGCCAGCACCTCCCACGAGCTAGCTATTGGCGGGGAGCTGTTTTTT
TRBJ1-2	.	TRBD1	TRBV5-5	CASSPDRAHGYTF	TGTGCCAGCAGCCCCGACAGGGCCCATGGCTACACCTTC
TRBJ1-1	.	TRBD1	TRBV27	CASSPGQGGNTEAFF	TGTGCCAGCAGTCCTGGACAGGGCGGGAACACTGAAGCTTTCTTT
TRBJ1-1	.	TRBD1	TRBV4-2	CASSGRGQGVETEAFF	TGTGCCAGCAGCGGGCGGGGACAGGGGGTAGAGACTGAAGCTTTCTTT
TRBJ2-7	.	.	TRBV10-1	CASSAGYEQYF	TGCGCCAGCAGTGCGGGCTACGAGCAGTACTTC
TRBJ2-7	.	.	TRBV6-5	CASSYVHEQYF	TGTGCCAGCAGTTACGTCCACGAGCAGTACTTC
TRBJ1-5	.	TRBD1	TRBV18	CASSPTGGGQANQPQHF	TGTGCCAGCTCACCAACGGGTGGGGGACAGGCCAATCAGCCCCAGCATTTT
TRBJ2-5	.	TRBD2	TRBV25-1	CASSSLLAGALGETQYF	TGTGCCAGCAGTTCGTTACTAGCGGGAGCCTTAGGGGAGACCCAGTACTTC
TRBJ1-6	.	TRBD1	TRBV5-6	CASSLDRGNSPLHF	TGTGCCAGCAGCTTGGACAGGGGCAATTCACCCCTCCACTTT
TRBJ1-3	.	.	TRBV27	CASSSAGQTSGNTIYF	TGTGCCAGCAGTTCCGCTGGACAGACCTCTGGAAACACCATATATTTT
TRBJ1-2	once	.	TRBV15	CATSRDFSYGYTF	TGTGCCACCAGCAGAGATTTTAGCTATGGCTACACCTTC
TRBJ2-2	.	.	TRBV4-2	CASSPVRRGLDTGELFF	TGTGCCAGCAGCCCGGTTCGGAGGGGATTGGACACCGGGGAGCTGTTTTTT
TRBJ2-7	once	.	TRBV11-3	CASSSDGGGEQYF	TGTGCCAGCAGCTCCGACGGAGGGGGCGAGCAGTACTTC
TRBJ1-1	once	.	TRBV27	CASSPYLRDTVNTEAFF	TGTGCCAGCAGTCCCTATCTGCGGGACACAGTGAACACTGAAGCTTTCTTT
TRBJ2-1	.	.	TRBV18	CASSPPQAGGSSSYNEQFF	TGTGCCAGCTCACCACCCCAGGCCGGGGGTTCTAGCTCCTACAATGAGCAGTTCTTC
TRBJ1-5	.	TRBD1	TRBV19	CASSLTGDPYYSNQPQHF	TGTGCCAGTAGTCTCACAGGGGATCCTTATTATAGCAATCAGCCCCAGCATTTT
TRBJ1-5	.	.	TRBV6-6	CASSYQPMDQPQHF	TGTGCCAGCAGTTACCAGCCCATGGATCAGCCCCAGCATTTT
TRBJ2-7	.	TRBD1	TRBV30	CAWSRTGRDEQYF	TGTGCCTGGAGCAGGACAGGGCGAGACGAGCAGTACTTC
TRBJ1-2	.	.	TRBV18	CASSLTEGYTF	TGTGCCAGCTCACTTACGGAGGGCTACACCTTC
TRBJ2-1	.	.	TRBV2	CASSNLGVDNEQFF	TGTGCCAGCAGTAATCTGGGAGTCGACAATGAGCAGTTCTTC
TRBJ1-5	.	TRBD1	TRBV30	CAWSPPRGGNQPQHF	TGTGCCTGGAGTCCCCCCAGGGGGGGCAATCAGCCCCAGCATTTT
TRBJ1-1	.	TRBD1	TRBV2	CASSDQDRVEAFF	TGTGCCAGCAGTGACCAGGACAGGGTCGAAGCTTTCTTT
TRBJ1-5	.	.	TRBV7-9	CASSLGGSSNQPQHF	TGTGCCAGCAGCTTAGGGGGGAGCAGCAATCAGCCCCAGCATTTT
TRBJ2-5	.	.	TRBV5-4	CASSPARGGPTSTQYF	TGTGCCAGCAGCCCCGCCCGGGGAGGCCCGACGTCGACCCAGTACTTC
TRBJ2-3	.	.	TRBV20-1	CSVLGGDTQYF	TGCAGTGTCCTAGGGGGGGATACGCAGTATTTT
TRBJ2-3	.	TRBD1	TRBV6-5	CASSLGQAWTDTQYF	TGTGCCAGCAGTCTAGGACAGGCGTGGACAGATACGCAGTATTTT
TRBJ1-2	.	.	TRBV4-2	CASSHEGQVANYGYTF	TGTGCCAGCAGCCACGAGGGGCAGGTAGCTAACTATGGCTACACCTTC
TRBJ1-5	.	.	TRBV5-1	CASSPGAGNQPQHF	TGCGCCAGCAGTCCCGGGGCAGGCAATCAGCCCCAGCATTTT
TRBJ1-3	.	.	TRBV19	CASSVGGWGSAGNTIYF	TGTGCCAGTAGTGTGGGGGGTTGGGGATCGGCTGGAAACACCATATATTTT
TRBJ2-1	.	TRBD2	TRBV7-3	CASSPQLAGMNEQFF	TGTGCCAGCAGCCCCCAGCTAGCGGGAATGAATGAGCAGTTCTTC
TRBJ1-2	.	.	TRBV5-6	CASSGWNGGYGYTF	TGTGCCAGCAGCGGATGGAACGGCGGCTATGGCTACACCTTC
TRBJ2-5	.	TRBD1	TRBV10-2	CASGGQFQETQYF	TGCGCCAGCGGGGGACAGTTCCAAGAGACCCAGTACTTC
TRBJ1-1	.	TRBD1	TRBV27	CASSFRWTGDTEAFF	TGTGCCAGCAGTTTCCGATGGACAGGGGACACTGAAGCTTTCTTT
TRBJ1-2	.	.	TRBV4-1	CASSQDGTGYGYTF	TGCGCCAGCAGCCAAGACGGGACGGGCTATGGCTACACCTTC
TRBJ1-3	.	.	TRBV6-1	CASSERYNSGNTIYF	TGTGCCAGCAGTGAACGGTACAACTCTGGAAACACCATATATTTT
TRBJ1-1	.	TRBD1	TRBV18	CASSPFRDRGPGDTEAFF	TGTGCCAGCTCACCCTTCCGGGACAGGGGGCCTGGGGACACTGAAGCTTTCTTT
TRBJ2-1	.	TRBD2	TRBV7-3	CASSPRGGGGNEQFF	TGTGCCAGCAGCCCCCGGGGGGGCGGCGGCAATGAGCAGTTCTTC
TRBJ1-4	.	TRBD1	TRBV19	CASQDRGWEKLFF	TGTGCCAGTCAGGACAGGGGGTGGGAAAAACTGTTTTTT
TRBJ1-3	once	.	TRBV30	CAWSPPEIEVYGNTIYF	TGTGCCTGGAGTCCTCCGGAGATCGAGGTCTATGGAAACACCATATATTTT